One sample yielded the 8 T cell receptor beta chains listed below, sequenced in a study of OX40 agonist ivuxolimab in advanced cancers. Method: immunoSEQ multiplex PCR; TCRdb's copy keeps in-frame clones and lacks some. The sample yields tens of thousands of clones, 75% to 90% seen once. The sample in question was CD4+ or CD8+ T cells sorted from blood, obtained in a trial of the OX40 agonist ivuxolimab. The receptors derive from an adult with an advanced solid tumor such as melanoma, head and neck, liver or kidney cancer.

This sequence joins TRBV13 and TRBJ2-2, with TRBD1 identical over 7 bases. Germline V gene data show CDR1 as PRHDT and CDR2 as FYEKMQ (reference sequence). This CDR3 spans 15 amino acids. Germline trimming cut 8 bases from V and 4 bases from J; bases unmatched to any gene: 10. As DNA, the CDR3 is TGTGCCAGCTCGACCGGCCCAGGGGGCACCGGGGAGCTGTTTTTT. It specifies CASSTGPGGTGELFF.

This chain links TRBV7-6 with TRBJ2-2; tentative D call: TRBD1 (5 bases). V was trimmed by 1 base and J by 5 bases, leaving 11 bases between them. In germline, CDR1 is SGHVS, CDR2 FNYEAQ. The CDR3 has 15 amino acids. CDR3 coding DNA: TGTGCCAGCAGCTTAGTGCCTAGGGGAACCGGGGAGCTGTTTTTT. Translating it yields CASSLVPRGTGELFF.

The V gene is TRBV18, the J gene TRBJ2-1, with a possible D match to TRBD1 (6 bases). Looked up from germline, CDR1 is KGHSH and CDR2 is LQKENI. This CDR3 spans 16 amino acids. V was pared by 2 bases and J by 4 bases, with 15 bases between. The CDR3 spells CASSPYSGAPYNEQFF. CDR3 bases: TGTGCCAGCTCACCATACTCAGGGGCCCCGTACAATGAGCAGTTCTTC.

As regards this clone: Other DNA sequences from this sample encode an identical CDR3 as well. This chain joins TRBV9 and TRBJ2-1; 7 bases match TRBD2. Germline CDR1 is SGDLS and CDR2 is YYNGEE. This CDR3 has 13 amino acids. With 2 bases clipped from V and 4 bases from J, the junction kept 0 bases outside the gene matches. The CDR3: CASSVSGYNEQFF. CDR3 DNA sequence: TGTGCCAGCAGCGTTAGCGGGTACAATGAGCAGTTCTTC.

The V call is TRBV19, the J call TRBJ1-5, with TRBD1 matching 7 bases. The germline V gene has CDR1 LNHDA and CDR2 SQIVND (reference sequence). The junction had 10 bases not matched to a gene; V was cut back by 4 bases and J by 4 bases. The CDR3 totals 16 residues. As DNA, the CDR3 is TGTGCCAGTAGTACCGACAGGGCGGCCACAAATCAGCCCCAGCATTTT. Protein sequence: CASSTDRAATNQPQHF.

The gene calls are TRBV27 and TRBJ2-7, with a possible D match to TRBD2 (5 bases). The CDR3 has 16 residues. The V gene's germline CDR1 is MNHEY and CDR2 SMNVEV (reference sequence). The V end was cut by 6 bases, the J end by 4 bases, with 22 bases between. CDR3 sequence reads: CASRDLGAVGLYEQYF. The CDR3 DNA sequence: TGTGCCAGCAGAGACCTAGGAGCGGTTGGTTTGTACGAGCAGTACTTC.

The V call is TRBV19, the J call TRBJ2-7; D perhaps matches TRBD2 (5 bases). CDR3 size: 13 residues. Trimming cost V 7 bases and J 0 bases, with 10 bases left between them. CDR1 and CDR2 (germline): LNHDA, SQIVND (reference sequence). CDR3 bases: TGTGCCAGTAATGAGGGCCTCTCCTACGAGCAGTACTTC. Protein product: CASNEGLSYEQYF.

The V gene is TRBV29-1, the J gene TRBJ2-5; 9 bases agree with TRBD2. With V trimmed by 8 bases and J by 5 bases, 12 bases remained unmatched. The CDR3 length is 14 residues. Germline values: CDR1 SQVTM, CDR2 ANQGSEA. The CDR3 nucleotides read TGCAGCACGACGGTAGCGGGAGTTTGGGAGACCCAGTACTTC. Residues: CSTTVAGVWETQYF.